This TCR beta chain derives from a study of blood T cell repertoires in COVID-19. On the study more broadly: The samples span acute and convalescent COVID-19 from the United States, Italy and Spain. The cDNA or gDNA used as material had been derived from T cells, B-cell-depleted T cells, or PBMCs.

Original methodology: Amplification from reference gene primers served as the basis for estimated nucleated cell counts. Clones were read by immunoSEQ multiplex PCR, and TCRdb kept only the in-frame ones, dropping some. The V and J calls and clone size are taken from that table; D and trimming were inferred from the DNA. The table records some 190,000 clones, 88% of them present only once. This clone appeared a single time. The same CDR3 arises from other DNA sequences in this sample as well. V shed 4 bases, J shed 2 bases, and the junction held 5 bases outside the gene matches. This CDR3 is 14 amino acids long. Germline CDR1 SGHRS, CDR2 YFSETQ.

The receptor was isolated from a young man with active or convalescent COVID-19. Sequenced material: peripheral blood. The rearrangement uses TRBV5-1 and TRBJ1-1; 7 bases are a match to TRBD1. The CDR3 nucleotides read TGCGCCAGCAGCCAGCAGGGGGGTAACACTGAAGCTTTCTTT. It codes for CASSQQGGNTEAFF.